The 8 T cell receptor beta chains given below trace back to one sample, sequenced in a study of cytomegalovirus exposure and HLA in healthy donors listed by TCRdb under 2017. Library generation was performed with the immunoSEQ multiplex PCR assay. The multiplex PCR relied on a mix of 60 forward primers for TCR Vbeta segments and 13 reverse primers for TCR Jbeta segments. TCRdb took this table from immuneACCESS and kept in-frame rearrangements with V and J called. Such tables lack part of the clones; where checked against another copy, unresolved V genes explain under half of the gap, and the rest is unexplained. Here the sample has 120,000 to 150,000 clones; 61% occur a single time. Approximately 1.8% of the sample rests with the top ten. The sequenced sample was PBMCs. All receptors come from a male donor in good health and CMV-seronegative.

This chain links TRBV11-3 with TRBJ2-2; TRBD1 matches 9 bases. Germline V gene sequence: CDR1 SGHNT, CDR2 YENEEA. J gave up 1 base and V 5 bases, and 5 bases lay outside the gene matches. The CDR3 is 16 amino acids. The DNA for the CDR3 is TGTGCCAGCAGCACCCGACAGGGGGGGAACACCGGGGAGCTGTTTTTT. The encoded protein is CASSTRQGGNTGELFF.

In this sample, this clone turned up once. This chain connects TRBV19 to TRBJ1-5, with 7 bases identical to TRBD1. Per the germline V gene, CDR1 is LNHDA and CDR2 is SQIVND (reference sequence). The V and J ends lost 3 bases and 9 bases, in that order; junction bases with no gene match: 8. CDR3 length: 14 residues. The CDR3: CASSIGQAGGPQHF. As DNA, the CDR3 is TGTGCCAGTAGTATCGGACAGGCCGGAGGGCCCCAGCATTTT.

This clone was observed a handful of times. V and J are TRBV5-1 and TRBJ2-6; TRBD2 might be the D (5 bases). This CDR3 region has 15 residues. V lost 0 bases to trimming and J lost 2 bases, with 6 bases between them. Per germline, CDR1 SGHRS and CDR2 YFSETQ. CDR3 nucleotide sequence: TGCGCCAGCAGCTTGGCCGGGGCTGGGGCCAACGTCCTGACTTTC. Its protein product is CASSLAGAGANVLTF.

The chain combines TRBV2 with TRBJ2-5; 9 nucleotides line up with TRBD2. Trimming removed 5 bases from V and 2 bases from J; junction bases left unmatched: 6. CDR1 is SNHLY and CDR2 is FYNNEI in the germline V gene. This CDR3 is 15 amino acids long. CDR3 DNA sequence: TGTGCCAGCAGTAATAGCGGGGGAAGACAAGAGACCCAGTACTTC. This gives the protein CASSNSGGRQETQYF.

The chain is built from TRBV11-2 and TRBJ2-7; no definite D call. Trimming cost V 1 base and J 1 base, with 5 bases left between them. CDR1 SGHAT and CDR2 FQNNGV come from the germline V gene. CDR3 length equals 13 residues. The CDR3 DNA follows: TGTGCCAGCAGCTTAGGCGCGTCCTACGAGCAGTACTTC. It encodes CASSLGASYEQYF. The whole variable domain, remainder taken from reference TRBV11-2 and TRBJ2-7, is EAGVAQSPRYKIIEKRQSVAFWCNPISGHATLYWYQQILGQGPKLLIQFQNNGVVDDSQLPKDRFSAERLKGVDSTLKIQPAKLEDSAVYLCASSLGASYEQYFGPGTRLTVT.

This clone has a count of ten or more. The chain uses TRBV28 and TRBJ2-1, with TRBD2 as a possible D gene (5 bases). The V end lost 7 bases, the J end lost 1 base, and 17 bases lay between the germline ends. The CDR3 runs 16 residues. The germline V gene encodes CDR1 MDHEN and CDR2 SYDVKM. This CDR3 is CASTSWGDQSYNEQFF. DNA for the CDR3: TGTGCCAGCACATCCTGGGGAGATCAATCCTACAATGAGCAGTTCTTC.

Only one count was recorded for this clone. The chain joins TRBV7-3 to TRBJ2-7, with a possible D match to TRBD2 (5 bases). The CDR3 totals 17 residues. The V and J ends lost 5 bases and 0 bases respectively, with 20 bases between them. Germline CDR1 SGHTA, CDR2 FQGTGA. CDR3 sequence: CASSGGPSIEGSYEQYF. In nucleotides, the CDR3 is TGTGCCAGCAGCGGCGGGCCTAGCATCGAAGGCTCCTACGAGCAGTACTTC.

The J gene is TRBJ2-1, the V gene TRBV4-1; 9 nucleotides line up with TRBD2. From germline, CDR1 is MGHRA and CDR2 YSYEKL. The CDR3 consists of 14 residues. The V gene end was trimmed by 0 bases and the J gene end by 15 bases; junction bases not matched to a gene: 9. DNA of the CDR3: TGCGCCAGCAGCCAAGAGGGCTCTAGCGGGGTGAGGTTCTTC. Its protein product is CASSQEGSSGVRFF.